This T cell receptor beta chain was obtained from a study of blood T cell repertoires in COVID-19 (dated by TCRdb to the early 2020s). With regard to the full study: Samples from collaborators originated in the United States, Italy and Spain and spanned both the acute and convalescent phases of COVID-19. The repertoires were made available in a free public database intended to serve as a resource for research on the immune response to SARS-CoV-2. Samples came from the ongoing ImmuneRACE study (first 160 participants) plus 1,254 subjects from 6 global collaborators. Subjects who had been exposed to COVID-19, were actively infected with it, or had recovered from it provided the deeply sampled blood TCRbeta repertoires that made up the dataset. Where available, HLA class I and class II types were taken from metadata supplied by the sample provider and were not determined by assay-based typing. The prospective study material was composed of cDNA or gDNA derived from T cells, B-cell-depleted T cells, or PBMCs. A de-identified subject ID, COVID-19 status, age in years and sex were almost always included in the sample metadata.

This clone was recorded a few times. Which antigen it targets is not known. No much larger clone is present one base from it, and per-base qualities are unavailable. TCRbeta CDR3 regions were amplified from genomic DNA by means of the immunoSEQ Assay, a bias-controlled multiplex PCR. Per the original workflow: Within the assay, amplification of reference gene primers was used to estimate how many nucleated cells each sample contained. To quantify the absolute abundance of each unique TCRbeta CDR3 rearrangement, sequence reads were collapsed and filtered. For each sample, productive Simpson clonality was calculated by taking the square root of Simpson's diversity index across productive rearrangements. Drawn from immuneACCESS, this table holds only the in-frame rearrangements with V and J called that TCRdb kept. Clones are partly lost; checked studies trace under half to an unresolved V gene and leave the rest unexplained. The V and J calls and clone size were taken over from that table, and D and trimming were inferred from the DNA. This sample lists 330,000 or so clones; approximately 84% were detected once. Jointly, the top ten make up approximately 3.1% of the sample.

The germline V gene (reference sequence) gives CDR1 as LGHDT and CDR2 as YNNKEL. The V end loses 1 base and the J end loses 3 bases, and a stretch of 7 bases separates them. The CDR3 contains 13 residues, cysteine and phenylalanine counted. Of the read, only the CDR3 DNA is kept; its 39 bases are in frame from base 1. In the prospective study, participants were 18 to 89 years old, resided in approximately 25 geographic areas of the United States, and were enrolled through a virtual design. In the prospective study, participants were assigned to cohorts based on the clinical history participants reported in a screening survey and a study questionnaire. ImmuneRACE Cohort 3 recovered participants were defined by two consecutive negative NP/OP PCR tests, healthcare professional clearance, or symptom resolution. Each participant in the prospective study had whole blood, serum and a nasopharyngeal or oropharyngeal swab collected by mobile phlebotomists. Additional blood draws and questionnaires over a 2-month period could optionally be provided by prospective study participants. Blood samples from the prospective study were shipped frozen or at room temperature prior to DNA extraction.

Overall study results and their limits: The amount of clinical and demographic metadata varied by source and participant and was provided uncurated.

The rearrangement combines TRBV3-1 (or the pseudogene TRBV3-2) with TRBJ2-7; a tentative D match to TRBD2 spans 5 bases. The TCR originated in a woman aged 25 to 45 who had recovered from COVID-19. The sample consisted of PBMCs or T cells enriched from blood (not recorded which). The CDR3 corresponds to CASSQGGLYEQYF. The bases read TGTGCCAGCAGCCAAGGAGGGCTCTACGAGCAGTACTTC.